These 24 T cell receptor beta chains originate from one sample sequenced in a study of shared clonotypes between healthy human individuals. TCRdb's table, derived via immunoSEQ multiplex PCR, lists solely in-frame clones and lacks some. Counted here are fewer than 650,000 clones, roughly four fifths occurring once; the ten biggest clones make up 10% to 15%. Sequencing was done on a sample of PBMCs. These receptors all come from a woman aged 40 to 49 in good health. Some clones in this sample may be carry-over from other donors' samples.

The rearrangement uses TRBV9 and TRBJ2-7; D is undetermined. The V gene lost 5 bases and the J gene lost 4 bases, with 7 bases spanning the gap. The CDR3 sequence is 11 residues long. Per germline, CDR1 SGDLS and CDR2 YYNGEE. CDR3 nucleotide sequence: TGTGCCAGCAGTAAGGGTTACGAGCAGTACTTC. Its protein is CASSKGYEQYF.

The chain combines TRBV28 with TRBJ2-7; D uncertain. Germline lookup yields CDR1 MDHEN and CDR2 SYDVKM. V lost 3 bases and J 3 bases, leaving 18 bases between the germline ends. This CDR3 has 16 residues. In nucleotides, the CDR3 is TGTGCCAGCAGTTTGGCCCGCAACGACGCCCGCTACGAGCAGTACTTC. Protein sequence: CASSLARNDARYEQYF.

Points on this clone: This sequence is one base from a far larger clone and is likely a read error. This chain links TRBV29-1 with TRBJ1-1; possibly TRBD1 for D (6 bases). Germline V gene data show CDR1 as SQVTM and CDR2 as ANQGSEA. The CDR3 loop spans 13 amino acids. The CDR3 protein is CSVGTLLNTEASF. For the CDR3, the DNA is TGCAGCGTCGGGACACTTCTGAACACTGAAGCTTCCTTT.

This chain links TRBV27 with TRBJ2-2, with TRBD1 as a possible D gene (6 bases). The CDR3 is made up of 16 amino acids. The V end lost 7 bases, the J end lost 3 bases, and 18 bases lay between the germline ends. CDR1 MNHEY and CDR2 SMNVEV come from the germline V gene (reference sequence). CDR3 loop: CASIRRDKKDTGELFF. CDR3 bases: TGTGCCAGCATCAGAAGGGACAAAAAGGACACCGGGGAGCTGTTTTTT.

V and J are TRBV6-5 and TRBJ2-5, with TRBD1 as a possible D gene (6 bases). Germline V gene lookup returns CDR1 MNHEY and CDR2 SVGAGI. V lost 6 bases and J 5 bases, leaving 19 bases between the germline ends. The CDR3 has 15 amino acids. CDR3 sequence (DNA): TGTGCCAGCAGACGAGTACAGGGACCGAGGGAGACCCAGTACTTC. Protein sequence: CASRRVQGPRETQYF.

This rearrangement joins TRBV27 to TRBJ2-7; D gene ambiguous. Germline values: CDR1 MNHEY, CDR2 SMNVEV (reference sequence). The CDR3 covers 15 residues. V lost 7 bases and J 0 bases, leaving 16 bases between the germline ends. The CDR3 DNA sequence: TGTGCCAGCAACCCAGGTGGCAGCCTCTCCTACGAGCAGTACTTC. This gives the protein CASNPGGSLSYEQYF.

The rearrangement links TRBV5-4 to TRBJ2-2; 9 bases are a match to TRBD2. The V gene end was trimmed by 6 bases and the J gene end by 5 bases; junction bases not matched to a gene: 14. There are 17 residues in the CDR3. CDR1 is SGHNT, CDR2 YYREEE, per germline (reference sequence). CDR3 sequence: CASTNKPGLAGTGELFF. The CDR3 DNA is TGTGCCAGCACCAACAAACCCGGGCTAGCGGGAACCGGGGAGCTGTTTTTT. Full variable domain (outside the CDR3, taken from reference TRBV5-4 and TRBJ2-2): ETGVTQSPTHLIKTRGQQVTLRCSSQSGHNTVSWYQQALGQGPQFIFQYYREEENGRGNFPPRFSGLQFPNYSSELNVNALELDDSALYLCASTNKPGLAGTGELFFGEGSRLTVL.

J is TRBJ2-3 and V is TRBV15; tentatively, D is TRBD2 (6 bases). The CDR3 spans 16 residues. With 0 bases removed from V and 2 bases from J, the gap between germline ends came to 12 bases. CDR1 and CDR2 from the germline V gene are LNHNV and YYDKDF (reference sequence). The CDR3 nucleotides read TGTGCCACCAGCAGAGATTTGGAGGGCCTCACAGATACGCAGTATTTT. Translating gives CATSRDLEGLTDTQYF.

The sample holds a few counts of this clone. This chain connects TRBV11-2 to TRBJ2-7; 8 nucleotides line up with TRBD2. The CDR3 totals 14 residues. V shed 8 bases, J shed 0 bases, and the junction held 6 bases outside the gene matches. The V gene's germline CDR1 is SGHAT and CDR2 FQNNGV. The CDR3 loop reads CASENSGSSYEQYF. CDR3 bases: TGTGCCAGCGAGAACAGCGGGAGCTCCTACGAGCAGTACTTC.

This clone was detected only a few times. The chain couples TRBV11-2 to TRBJ2-7; D possibly corresponds to TRBD1 (6 bases). Trimming left V 5 bases short and J 12 bases short, with 23 bases between. Germline V CDR1 and CDR2: SGHAT, FQNNGV. The CDR3 runs 14 residues. In DNA, the CDR3 is TGTGCCAGCAGCGTACAAGGGGGAGTCTCGAGGCGGTACTTC. The encoded protein is CASSVQGGVSRRYF.

Turning to this clone: This likely reflects a read error, since a far larger clone is one base away. Written as DNA, the CDR3 is TGTGCCAGCAGTGGCCCTACTATCGGAGACTCTAGCACAGATACGCAGTATTTT. Amino acids: CASSGPTIGDSSTDTQYF. The chain carries TRBV2 and TRBJ2-3; D is unresolved. The germline V and J ends were trimmed by 4 bases and 0 bases, with 20 bases remaining between them. The CDR3 contains 18 residues. Germline V gene lookup returns CDR1 SNHLY and CDR2 FYNNEI. Together with reference TRBV2 and TRBJ2-3, the CDR3 gives the full variable domain: EPEVTQTPSHQVTQMGQEVILRCVPISNHLYFYWYRQILGQKVEFLVSFYNNEISEKSEIFDDQFSVERPDGSNFTLKIRSTKLEDSAMYFCASSGPTIGDSSTDTQYFGPGTRLTVL.

The chain has TRBV10-3 and TRBJ1-5; the D is unclear. Looked up from germline, CDR1 is ENHRY and CDR2 is SYGVKD. V was shortened by 0 bases and J by 3 bases, with 6 bases between the two germline ends. CDR3 length: 14 residues. CDR3 DNA: TGTGCCATCAGTGAGTCCACGGCCAATCAGCCCCAGCATTTT. Protein sequence: CAISESTANQPQHF.

Worth noting for this clone: A much larger clone differs by one base, so this may be a read error. The genes are TRBV21-1 and TRBJ2-1; no check of the table's D call, TRBD2, against the DNA was made. TRBV21-1 is a listed pseudogene. CDR3 size: 17 residues. As DNA, the CDR3 is TGTGCCAGCAGCTCACAGGCTAGCGGGCCCAGTTACAATGAGCAGCTCTTC. Protein product: CASSSQASGPSYNEQLF.

The V and J genes are TRBV9 and TRBJ1-3; a weak D match, TRBD1 (5 bases). In germline, CDR1 is SGDLS, CDR2 YYNGEE. The V gene lost 1 base and the J gene lost 0 bases, with 8 bases spanning the gap. The CDR3 is 15 residues long. The CDR3 DNA follows: TGTGCCAGCAGCGTAAGCGGGGGCTCTGGAAACACCATATATTTT. It codes for CASSVSGGSGNTIYF. Filled out from reference TRBV9 and TRBJ1-3, the complete variable domain reads DSGVTQTPKHLITATGQRVTLRCSPRSGDLSVYWYQQSLDQGLQFLIQYYNGEERAKGNILERFSAQQFPDLHSELNLSSLELGDSALYFCASSVSGGSGNTIYFGEGSWLTVV.

This chain links TRBV7-9 with TRBJ1-1; 7 nucleotides line up with TRBD1. CDR3 length: 13 residues. V was clipped by 5 bases and J by 3 bases; unmatched bases: 3. CDR1 and CDR2 from the germline V gene are SEHNR and FQNEAQ (reference sequence). As DNA, the CDR3 is TGTGCCAGCAGCCAACAGGGGTACACTGAAGCTTTCTTT. This sequence encodes CASSQQGYTEAFF.

V is TRBV5-1 and J is TRBJ1-1; tentatively, D is TRBD1 (5 bases). Trimming removed 1 base from V and 0 bases from J, with 16 bases in between. CDR3 length: 17 amino acids. The germline gives CDR1 SGHRS, CDR2 YFSETQ. This CDR3 reads CASSLRTPFHVNTEAFF. The CDR3 coding sequence is TGCGCCAGCAGCTTGCGGACACCCTTCCATGTGAACACTGAAGCTTTCTTT. The full variable domain, rest sourced from reference TRBV5-1 and TRBJ1-1, is KAGVTQTPRYLIKTRGQQVTLSCSPISGHRSVSWYQQTPGQGLQFLFEYFSETQRNKGNFPGRFSGRQFSNSRSEMNVSTLELGDSALYLCASSLRTPFHVNTEAFFGQGTRLTVV.

In its sample, this clone was seen once. The chain recombines TRBV28 with TRBJ2-7, with a possible D match to TRBD1 (6 bases). Germline V gives CDR1 MDHEN, CDR2 SYDVKM. Between the trimmed V and J ends, which lost 3 bases and 0 bases, there was a span of 9 bases. The CDR3 is 14 amino acids. The DNA of the CDR3 is TGTGCCAGCAGTTTGCAGGGGCACTCCTACGAGCAGTACTTC. It encodes CASSLQGHSYEQYF.

V gene TRBV25-1 combines with J gene TRBJ1-3; TRBD1 agrees at 10 bases. CDR3 length equals 15 residues. CDR1 and CDR2 from the germline V gene are MGHDK and SYGVNS. V was clipped by 6 bases and J by 0 bases; unmatched bases: 2. This CDR3 reads CASRDRGGSGNTIYF. The CDR3 DNA sequence: TGTGCCAGCAGGGACAGGGGGGGCTCTGGAAACACCATATATTTT.

The chain combines TRBV5-4 with TRBJ2-7; tentative D call: TRBD2 (6 bases). From germline, CDR1 is SGHNT and CDR2 YYREEE (reference sequence). V dropped 10 bases and J dropped 1 base, with 15 bases sitting between them. The CDR3 is 13 residues long. CDR3 coding DNA: TGTGCCGTCGACCGGGACTCTTCCTACGAGCAGTACTTC. Protein: CAVDRDSSYEQYF.

The chain joins TRBV4-2 to TRBJ1-2; no definite D call. In germline, CDR1 is LGHNA, CDR2 YNFKEQ. V was cut by 0 bases and J by 5 bases, with 13 bases left in between. CDR3 length equals 15 residues. Written as DNA, the CDR3 is TGTGCCAGCAGCCAAGAATTGTCAGACCGTTATGGCTACACCTTC. Residues: CASSQELSDRYGYTF.

With respect to this clone: One end of the junction does not line up with germline, which may come from a read error. The same CDR3 is also encoded by other DNA sequences in this sample. In nucleotides, the CDR3 is TGTGCCAGCAGTCCTAGGACGGTAACTAATGAAAAACTGTTCTTT. Its translation: CASSPRTVTNEKLFF. This chain connects TRBV28 to TRBJ1-4; D ambiguous. The CDR3 spans 15 residues. Germline V gives CDR1 MDHEN, CDR2 SYDVKM.

V is TRBV18 and J is TRBJ1-2; 9 nucleotides line up with TRBD1. V lost 1 base to trimming and J lost 3 bases; unmatched junction nucleotides: 9. The length of the CDR3 is 17 residues. Germline CDR1 and CDR2: KGHSH and LQKENI. The CDR3 DNA is TGTGCCAGCTCACCACTGGGACAGGGTGTGGAAGACTATGGCTACACCTTC. This translates into CASSPLGQGVEDYGYTF. Based on the CDR3 plus reference TRBV18 and TRBJ1-2, the full variable domain is NAGVMQNPRHLVRRRGQEARLRCSPMKGHSHVYWYRQLPEEGLKFMVYLQKENIIDESGMPKERFSAEFPKEGPSILRIQQVVRGDSAAYFCASSPLGQGVEDYGYTFGSGTRLTVV.

This clone was seen just once. This likely stems from a read error, as it lies one base from a far larger clone. In the same sample, other DNA sequences code for this CDR3. In DNA, the CDR3 is TGTGCCAGCACTCCGGGACTAGCGAACAATGAGCAGTTCTTC. Its protein is CASTPGLANNEQFF. This chain links TRBV6-1 with TRBJ2-1; 10 nucleotides line up with TRBD2. The J segment lost 5 bases and the V segment lost 7 bases, leaving 5 bases of the junction unmatched. Germline V CDR1 and CDR2: MNHNS, SASEGT. The CDR3 spans 14 residues.

The chain carries TRBV28 and TRBJ2-7; TRBD2 aligns across 9 bases. The junction had 8 bases not matched to a gene; V was cut back by 7 bases and J by 7 bases. Germline V gene sequence: CDR1 MDHEN, CDR2 SYDVKM. The CDR3 runs 13 residues. CDR3 protein: CASIAGGLREQYF. The CDR3 nucleotides read TGTGCCAGCATCGCGGGAGGGCTGCGAGAGCAGTACTTC.